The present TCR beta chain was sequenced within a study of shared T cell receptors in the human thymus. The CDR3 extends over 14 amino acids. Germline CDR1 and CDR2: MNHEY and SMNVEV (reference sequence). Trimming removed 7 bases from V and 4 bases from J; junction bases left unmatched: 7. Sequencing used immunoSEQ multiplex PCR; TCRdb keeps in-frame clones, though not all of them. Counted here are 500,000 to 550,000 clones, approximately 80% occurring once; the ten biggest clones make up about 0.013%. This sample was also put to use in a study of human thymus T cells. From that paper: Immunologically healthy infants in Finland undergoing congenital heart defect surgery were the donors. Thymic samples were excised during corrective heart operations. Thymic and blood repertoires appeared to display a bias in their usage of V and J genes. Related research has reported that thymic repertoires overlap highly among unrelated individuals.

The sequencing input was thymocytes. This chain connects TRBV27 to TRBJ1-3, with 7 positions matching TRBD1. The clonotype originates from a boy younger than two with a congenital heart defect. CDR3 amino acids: CASILSRGGNTIYF. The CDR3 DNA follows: TGTGCCAGCATCCTCTCCAGGGGGGGAAACACCATATATTTT.